The 22 T cell receptor beta chains presented below share a single source sample, sequenced in a study of blood T cells in healthy people across ages. Combining a sample-barcoded 5' primer with a J-beta primer mix, a second PCR ran for roughly 6 to 12 cycles. TCRdb called the 5' RACE reads again in MiXCR, with one record for every CDR3 protein. The sample includes 1.2 million to 1.5 million distinct CDR3 sequences, around 55% seen only once; the top ten take about 6.3%. The specimen sequenced was blood. The receptors were sampled from a man between 18 and 35 years old in good health.

The chain has TRBV2 and TRBJ2-5, with unresolved D. V was cut by 2 bases and J by 0 bases, with 13 bases left in between. The CDR3 runs to 16 residues. Germline CDR1 is SNHLY and CDR2 is FYNNEI. CDR3 nucleotide sequence: TGTGCCAGCAGTGAATGGGTCGACATGAACCAAGAGACCCAGTACTTC. As protein: CASSEWVDMNQETQYF.

This clonotype was picked up a small number of times. This chain connects TRBV7-8 to TRBJ2-3, with 11 bases matching TRBD2. Trimming cost V 2 bases and J 3 bases; bases outside gene matches: 4. Germline V gene sequence: CDR1 SGHVS, CDR2 FQNEAQ. The CDR3 has 16 residues. The DNA for the CDR3 is TGTGCCAGCAGCTTATCAGCTAGCGGGGGGACAGATACGCAGTATTTT. Its protein product is CASSLSASGGTDTQYF.

The V and J genes are TRBV20-1 and TRBJ2-1; 11 nucleotides agree with TRBD2. The J call is in doubt because the DNA end fits TRBJ2-7 better. Germline V gene sequence: CDR1 DFQATT, CDR2 SNEGSKA (reference sequence). The CDR3 has 15 residues. The CDR3 is CSVIPGTSGYNEQYF. The CDR3 DNA follows: TGCAGCGTTATTCCGGGGACTAGCGGCTACAATGAGCAGTACTTC.

The chain is built from TRBV12-3 or TRBV12-4 and TRBJ2-3, with a possible D match to TRBD2 (6 bases). V lost 5 bases, J lost 3 bases, and 12 bases lay in between. CDR3 size: 14 residues. The CDR3 nucleotides are TGTGCCAGCAGTCCGGGACTTTTTACAGATACGCAGTATTTT. Translated: CASSPGLFTDTQYF.

This sequence joins TRBV4-1 and TRBJ2-1; the match to TRBD2 covers 11 bases. The J segment lost 1 base and the V segment lost 8 bases, leaving 4 bases of the junction unmatched. Germline CDR1 is MGHRA and CDR2 is YSYEKL. The CDR3 is 15 residues long. CDR3 residues: CASQPSGGSYNEQFF. The CDR3 DNA is TGCGCCAGCCAACCTAGCGGGGGGTCCTACAATGAGCAGTTCTTC.

This clonotype has only one observation. V gene TRBV7-2 combines with J gene TRBJ2-4; D unresolved. Germline lookup yields CDR1 SGHTA and CDR2 FQGNSA. Trimming cost V 7 bases and J 5 bases, with 15 bases left between them. The CDR3 loop spans 14 amino acids. CDR3 DNA: TGTGCCAGCATCTTTAGCACAGTCGAAAACATTCAGTACTTC. It yields the protein CASIFSTVENIQYF.

The chain joins TRBV29-1 to TRBJ2-7; D may match TRBD1 or TRBD2 (6 bases each). Germline V CDR1 and CDR2: SQVTM, ANQGSEA. The CDR3 contains 16 residues. V dropped 3 bases and J dropped 3 bases, with 21 bases sitting between them. CDR3 sequence reads: CSVDGGTRGDIYEQYF. The CDR3 nucleotides are TGCAGCGTTGACGGAGGGACAAGGGGGGACATCTACGAGCAGTACTTC.

This clonotype was observed a few times. The CDR3 DNA reads as TGTGCCAGCAAGAGGGGGCATCGGGTGAACACTGAAGCTTTCTTT. Encoded protein: CASKRGHRVNTEAFF. This sequence joins TRBV6-5 and TRBJ1-1; 7 bases match TRBD1. V lost 7 bases and J lost 0; bases outside the gene matches: 8. The CDR3 has 15 residues. Germline CDR1 reads MNHEY; CDR2 reads SVGAGI.

This clonotype was seen a few times. The chain recombines TRBV27 with TRBJ2-4; the match to TRBD2 covers 10 bases. V lost 6 bases to trimming and J lost 13 bases; unmatched junction nucleotides: 18. Germline lookup yields CDR1 MNHEY and CDR2 SMNVEV (reference sequence). The CDR3 runs to 16 residues. The CDR3 sequence is CASSPIKLAGAREQYF. CDR3 sequence (DNA): TGTGCCAGCAGCCCGATAAAGCTAGCGGGAGCGCGGGAGCAGTACTTC.

The chain is built from TRBV20-1 and TRBJ2-1; 12 bases are shared with TRBD1. J lost 7 bases, V lost 6 bases, and 13 bases had no gene match. CDR1 and CDR2 from the germline V gene are DFQATT and SNEGSKA (reference sequence). This CDR3 spans 16 amino acids. The CDR3: CSAPGGTGGAQNEQFF. The CDR3 DNA reads TGCAGTGCCCCAGGTGGGACAGGGGGCGCTCAAAATGAGCAGTTCTTC.

Note on this clonotype: At one of its ends the junction is not consistent with the germline gene, which may arise from a read error. The V gene is TRBV29-1, the J gene TRBJ1-1; D ambiguous. The CDR3 contains 13 residues. The germline gives CDR1 SQVTM, CDR2 ANQGSEA. The CDR3 coding sequence is TGCAGCGGTGAAGGCGACGTGAACACTGAAGCTTTCTTT. Translating it yields CSGEGDVNTEAFF.

Details on this clonotype: An end of the junction differs from the germline gene, which may be a read error. The chain employs TRBV6-1 and TRBJ1-2, with no clear D. There are 12 residues in the CDR3. CDR1 and CDR2 (germline): MNHNS, SASEGT. The CDR3 reads CVSSADSYGYTF. In DNA form, the CDR3 reads TGTGTCAGCAGCGCAGACTCGTATGGCTACACCTTC.

Only a few counts were recorded for this clonotype. The V and J genes are TRBV3-1 and TRBJ2-1; 11 nucleotides agree with TRBD2. The CDR3 loop spans 20 amino acids. With V trimmed by 4 bases and J by 3 bases, 17 bases remained unmatched. Germline V gene data show CDR1 as LGHDT and CDR2 as YNNKEL (reference sequence). DNA for the CDR3: TGTGCCAGCAGCCCCCCCGGCCTAGCGGGAGGTGGGAAAAACTACAATGAGCAGTTCTTC. Protein product: CASSPPGLAGGGKNYNEQFF.

This clonotype showed up just a few times. The CDR3 here is CSARQGDNYGYTF. The CDR3 DNA reads as TGCAGCGCTAGACAAGGTGATAACTATGGCTACACCTTC. The rearrangement joins TRBV29-1 to TRBJ1-2; D unclear. V gave up 7 bases and J gave up 1 base, with 13 bases separating them. The CDR3 consists of 13 residues. CDR1 SQVTM and CDR2 ANQGSEA come from the germline V gene.

The chain recombines TRBV20-1 with TRBJ1-1; 10 nucleotides match TRBD1. The V gene end was trimmed by 3 bases and the J gene end by 4 bases; junction bases not matched to a gene: 14. Germline V CDR1 and CDR2: DFQATT, SNEGSKA (reference sequence). CDR3 length: 17 residues. The CDR3 loop is CSASPISRTGGFTEAFF. The CDR3 bases are TGCAGTGCTAGCCCTATAAGCCGGACAGGGGGTTTCACTGAAGCTTTCTTT.

Only a few counts were recorded for this clonotype. The V and J genes are TRBV11-2 and TRBJ1-2; TRBD1 is a possible D gene (6 bases). This CDR3 has 14 amino acids. Germline V gene data show CDR1 as SGHAT and CDR2 as FQNNGV. Trimming shortened V by 5 bases and J by 6 bases, and 16 bases separated the two germline ends. The CDR3 DNA sequence: TGTGCCAGCAGCCCCCGGCCCAGGGGTGATGGCTACACCTTC. It yields the protein CASSPRPRGDGYTF.

The genes are TRBV4-3 and TRBJ1-1; D not resolved. Trimming shortened V by 4 bases and J by 4 bases, and 13 bases separated the two germline ends. This CDR3 contains 14 residues. From germline, CDR1 is LGHNA and CDR2 YSLEER. The CDR3 reads CASSPAWEGTEAFF. In DNA form, the CDR3 reads TGCGCCAGCAGCCCGGCATGGGAAGGCACTGAAGCTTTCTTT.

V usage is TRBV20-1 and J usage is TRBJ2-4, with 9 positions matching TRBD1. The CDR3 runs 13 residues. Germline V gene sequence: CDR1 DFQATT, CDR2 SNEGSKA (reference sequence). The V and J ends lost 6 bases and 5 bases, in that order; junction bases with no gene match: 5. The chain's CDR3 is CSALGQGQNIQYF. The CDR3 bases are TGCAGTGCACTAGGACAGGGGCAAAACATTCAGTACTTC.

This clonotype was recorded only once. V gene TRBV6-5 combines with J gene TRBJ2-3; D unclear. Trimming stripped 8 bases from V and 2 bases from J, with 20 bases between. The length of the CDR3 is 16 residues. CDR1 is MNHEY, CDR2 SVGAGI, per germline. CDR3 residues: CASANNEPRDTDTQYF. DNA of the CDR3: TGTGCCAGCGCAAATAACGAACCTAGGGACACAGATACGCAGTATTTT.

The chain has TRBV5-1 and TRBJ2-1; the match to TRBD2 covers 7 bases. The ends lost 0 bases at V and 7 bases at J; junction bases unmatched: 7. From germline, CDR1 is SGHRS and CDR2 YFSETQ. There are 15 residues in the CDR3. The CDR3 bases are TGCGCCAGCAGCTTGGTTGGCGGGAGTGGGAATGAGCAGTTCTTC. This sequence encodes CASSLVGGSGNEQFF.

This clonotype was observed a handful of times. This chain uses TRBV5-4 with TRBJ2-1; 12 bases are a match to TRBD2. Trimming took 4 bases from V and 5 from J; bases not matched to a gene: 7. Germline V lookup: CDR1 SGHNT, CDR2 YYREEE (reference sequence). The CDR3 length is 16 residues. The CDR3 DNA is TGTGCCAGCAGCCCAAAACTAGCGGGAGGAGACAATGAGCAGTTCTTC. Translated, it gives CASSPKLAGGDNEQFF.

The chain is built from TRBV10-3 and TRBJ2-3; maybe TRBD1 (5 bases). V was shortened by 4 bases and J by 1 base, with 21 bases between the two germline ends. Germline-derived CDR1 and CDR2 are ENHRY and SYGVKD. The CDR3 loop spans 18 amino acids. CDR3 sequence reads: CAISAPSSGSHRTDTQYF. The CDR3 DNA reads TGTGCCATCAGTGCCCCCTCTTCAGGGTCCCACCGCACAGATACGCAGTATTTT.